The present T cell receptor beta chain was sequenced within a study of CXCR3-negative and CXCR3-positive naive CD8 T cells. Study-level results: TRB CDR3 hydrophobicity was greater in CXCR3-positive naive cells than in CXCR3-negative naive cells. Comparably high diversity was seen in both naive subsets, and much lower diversity in memory CD8+ cells.

Via 5' RACE with UMI labels, TRB cDNA libraries were prepared. Each CDR3 protein gets one entry in TCRdb, which reprocessed the 5' RACE reads and gives no DNA. The specimen's table records around 120,000 distinct CDR3 sequences. Germline V CDR1 and CDR2: SGDLS, YYNGEE. The CDR3 spans 14 residues. For this clonotype: Its specificity is not known.

Naive CD8+ T cells had a CD45RO-CCR7+CD27+CD95- phenotype. The gene calls are TRBV9 and TRBJ2-7; TCRdb gives TRBD2 as the D gene, but with no DNA this cannot be confirmed. The sequenced sample was naive CXCR3+ CD8+ T cells from blood. The subset: CD45RO-CCR7+CD27+CD95- naive CD8+ T cells expressing CXCR3 (TNR3+). This clonotype originated in a human donor in good health. Some clones in this sample may be carry-over from other donors' samples. The CDR3 reads CASSVGTDSYEQYF.